This passage covers 2 T cell receptor beta chains from one sample sequenced in a study of blood T cell repertoires in COVID-19. The method was immunoSEQ multiplex PCR; TCRdb's version includes in-frame clones alone and lacks a portion of them. The sample holds 150,000 to 200,000 clones; more than 80% are singletons and the top ten take 8.2%. The sequenced material came from peripheral blood. The receptors stem from an older woman with acute or convalescent COVID-19.

The chain has TRBV5-1 and TRBJ1-5, with 10 bases identical to TRBD1. This CDR3 is built from 15 residues. Germline V gene data show CDR1 as SGHRS and CDR2 as YFSETQ. Trimming took 3 bases from V and 2 from J; bases not matched to a gene: 2. The CDR3 nucleotides read TGCGCCAGCAGCTACGGGACAGGGGGCAATCAGCCCCAGCATTTT. This translates into CASSYGTGGNQPQHF.

V gene TRBV10-3 combines with J gene TRBJ1-4, with TRBD1 as a possible D gene (5 bases). The germline V gene has CDR1 ENHRY and CDR2 SYGVKD. The CDR3 extends over 14 amino acids. With 2 bases removed from V and 5 bases from J, the gap between germline ends came to 9 bases. CDR3 in amino acids: CAISEDSSNEKLFF. The CDR3 bases are TGTGCCATCAGTGAGGACAGCTCAAATGAAAAACTGTTTTTT.